The entry below gives a single TCR beta chain sequence along with its context. Its antigen remains unknown. The sample belongs to a study of graft-versus-host responses after intestinal transplantation. General study results and limits: Some GvH clones were seen earlier in gut or blood, suggesting intestinal origin.

Clones were read by immunoSEQ multiplex PCR, and TCRdb kept only the in-frame ones, dropping some. This sample has approximately 60,000 clones, with 90% found just once. The germline gives CDR1 GTSNPN, CDR2 SVGIG (reference sequence). V was pared by 4 bases and J by 6 bases, with 9 bases between. This CDR3 contains 12 residues. The clonotype comes from a human donor who was the organ donor for an intestinal transplant. The sequencing used unstimulated CD8+ T cells sorted from spleen or lymph node cells, collected before transplant. The V gene is TRBV30, the J gene TRBJ2-2; D uncertain. DNA for the CDR3: TGTGCCTGGACCCCCACAGCCGGGGAGCTGTTTTTT. This encodes CAWTPTAGELFF.